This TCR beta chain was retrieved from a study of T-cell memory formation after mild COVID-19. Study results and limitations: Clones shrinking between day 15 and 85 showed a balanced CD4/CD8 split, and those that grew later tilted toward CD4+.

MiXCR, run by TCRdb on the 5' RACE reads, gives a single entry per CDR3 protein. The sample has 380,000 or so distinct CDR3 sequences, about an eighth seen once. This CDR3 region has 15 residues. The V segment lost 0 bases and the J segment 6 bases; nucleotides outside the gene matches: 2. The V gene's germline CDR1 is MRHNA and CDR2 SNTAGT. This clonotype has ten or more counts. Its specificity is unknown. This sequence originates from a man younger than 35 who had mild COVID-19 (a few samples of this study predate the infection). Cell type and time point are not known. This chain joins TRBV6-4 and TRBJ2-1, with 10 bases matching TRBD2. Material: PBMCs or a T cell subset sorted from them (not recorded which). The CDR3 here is CASSDSAGGPNEQFF. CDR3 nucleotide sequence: TGTGCCAGCAGTGACTCAGCGGGGGGGCCCAATGAGCAGTTCTTC.